Listed below are T cell receptor beta chains from one sample, sequenced in a study of blood T cell repertoires in COVID-19. TCRdb's table, derived via immunoSEQ multiplex PCR, lists solely in-frame clones and lacks some. The sample lists some 110,000 clones; around 80% were seen once. Sequences were obtained from peripheral blood. The receptors here all came from a man between 65 and 85 years old with acute or convalescent COVID-19. Both conserved end residues are part of each CDR3. D genes are given only for firm matches. The listing skips clone size in some rows; elsewhere it reads once, few, many or a size class.

clone_size	v_call	d_call	j_call	cdr3_aa	cdr3_nt
.	TRBV6-6	.	TRBJ1-1	CASSFKGMTEAFF	TGTGCCAGCAGTTTTAAGGGGATGACTGAAGCTTTCTTT
.	TRBV24-1	.	TRBJ2-3	CATIGTGAGDTQYF	TGTGCCACCATCGGCACGGGAGCGGGAGATACGCAGTATTTT
.	TRBV24-1	TRBD1	TRBJ2-1	CATRDRGINEQFF	TGTGCCACCAGGGACAGGGGGATCAATGAGCAGTTCTTC
.	TRBV18	TRBD1	TRBJ1-6	CASSRDRAGNSPLHF	TGTGCCAGCTCACGGGACAGGGCAGGCAATTCACCCCTCCACTTT
.	TRBV7-2	.	TRBJ1-2	CASNLNYGYTF	TGTGCCAGCAACCTAAACTATGGCTACACCTTC
.	TRBV6-4	.	TRBJ1-4	CASSDDSATNEKLFF	TGTGCCAGCAGTGACGACAGTGCAACTAATGAAAAACTGTTTTTT
many	TRBV27	.	TRBJ2-7	CASSGGLEQYF	TGTGCCAGCAGTGGAGGACTCGAGCAGTACTTC
.	TRBV2	TRBD1	TRBJ2-7	CASSEAGQGEQYF	TGTGCCAGCAGTGAAGCAGGACAGGGGGAGCAGTACTTC
once	TRBV5-4	.	TRBJ2-7	CASSSPGGQQNYEQYF	TGTGCCAGCAGCTCCCCCGGGGGACAGCAAAACTACGAGCAGTACTTC
.	TRBV7-9	.	TRBJ2-7	CASSVTGEAVYEQYF	TGTGCCAGCAGCGTGACAGGTGAGGCTGTCTACGAGCAGTACTTC
.	TRBV30	.	TRBJ1-4	CAWSVGGTVLATNEKLFF	TGTGCCTGGAGTGTGGGGGGAACAGTTTTGGCAACTAATGAAAAACTGTTTTTT